The 30 T cell receptor beta chains reported below all come from one sample, sequenced in a study of cytomegalovirus exposure and HLA in healthy donors (dated 2017 in TCRdb). Preparation of the library involved the immunoSEQ multiplex PCR assay. For the multiplex PCR, a mixture combining 60 forward primers for TCR Vbeta segments and 13 reverse primers for TCR Jbeta segments was used. TCRdb obtained this table from immuneACCESS and retained in-frame rearrangements with V and J assigned. These tables miss some clones; where compared with another copy, unresolved V genes account for less than half of the shortfall, and the remainder is unexplained. The sample yields roughly 140,000 clones; 55% to 70% were counted once. Of the sample, 2.5% to 3.5% is held by the ten largest clones. The sample was PBMCs. Receptor source: a woman aged 25 to 39 in good health and CMV-seropositive.

This clone has a single count. The rearrangement links TRBV4-2 to TRBJ2-7; TRBD2 agrees at 11 bases. V was pared by 0 bases and J by 4 bases, with 2 bases of the junction left unmatched. CDR1 LGHNA and CDR2 YNFKEQ come from the germline V gene. The CDR3 consists of 15 residues. CDR3 DNA: TGTGCCAGCAGCCAAGATACTAGCGGGAGTTACGAGCAGTACTTC. It is translated as CASSQDTSGSYEQYF.

This rearrangement joins TRBV7-8 to TRBJ2-7; no reliable D call. CDR3 length: 15 amino acids. V gave up 0 bases and J gave up 0 bases, with 9 bases separating them. Germline V gives CDR1 SGHVS, CDR2 FQNEAQ. Written as DNA, the CDR3 is TGTGCCAGCAGCTTAGCCCGATTAGACTCCTACGAGCAGTACTTC. This encodes CASSLARLDSYEQYF.

The chain employs TRBV23-1 and TRBJ1-5; tentatively, D is TRBD1 (5 bases). TRBV23-1 is designated an ORF whose function remains uncertain. This CDR3 spans 13 amino acids. V lost 6 bases and J 5 bases, leaving 11 bases between the germline ends. CDR3 residues: CASSLIRDQPQHF. CDR3 nucleotide sequence: TGCGCCAGCAGCCTAATCAGGGATCAGCCCCAGCATTTT.

This chain links TRBV14 with TRBJ1-1, with TRBD1 identical over 7 bases. V was pared by 4 bases and J by 4 bases, with 18 bases of the junction left unmatched. The CDR3 is 18 residues long. Germline V gene data show CDR1 as SGHDN and CDR2 as FVKESK. CDR3 sequence reads: CASSLPLLQGRTCTEAFF. CDR3 DNA: TGTGCCAGCAGCCTACCCCTCTTACAGGGGCGAACTTGCACTGAAGCTTTCTTT.

The rearrangement joins TRBV9 to TRBJ2-1, with 8 bases identical to TRBD2. V shed 7 bases and J 2 bases; nucleotides not matched to a gene: 2. The V gene's germline CDR1 is SGDLS and CDR2 YYNGEE. This CDR3 comprises 13 residues. The CDR3 here is CASGTRAYNEQFF. DNA for the CDR3: TGTGCCAGCGGGACTAGGGCCTACAATGAGCAGTTCTTC.

The sample holds one count of this clone. The chain combines TRBV5-1 with TRBJ1-6; 7 bases map to TRBD1. CDR3 size: 14 residues. CDR1 and CDR2 from the germline V gene are SGHRS and YFSETQ. V lost 6 bases and J lost 5; bases outside the gene matches: 5. CDR3 region: CASNPTGDNSPLHF. In nucleotides, the CDR3 is TGCGCCAGCAACCCAACAGGGGATAATTCACCCCTCCACTTT.

J is TRBJ2-6 and V is TRBV6-1; D not certain. Germline V gene data show CDR1 as MNHNS and CDR2 as SASEGT. This CDR3 has 18 residues. The ends were cut back, 2 bases at V and 0 bases at J, with 14 bases in the middle. CDR3 sequence (DNA): TGTGCCAGCAGTGAATTCCAGGCCGACATCTCTGGGGCCAACGTCCTGACTTTC. Amino acid sequence: CASSEFQADISGANVLTF.

This chain connects TRBV6-1 to TRBJ2-6; D is unclear. CDR1 is MNHNS, CDR2 SASEGT, per germline. Trimming stripped 7 bases from V and 2 bases from J, with 6 bases between. The length of the CDR3 is 13 residues. CDR3 protein: CASNMAGANVLTF. CDR3 bases: TGTGCCAGCAACATGGCTGGGGCCAACGTCCTGACTTTC.

This clone appeared a few times. The V and J genes are TRBV4-1 and TRBJ1-5; D is unclear. V lost 6 bases and J 2 bases, leaving 17 bases between the germline ends. This CDR3 contains 16 residues. Germline-derived CDR1 and CDR2 are MGHRA and YSYEKL. The CDR3 DNA follows: TGCGCCAGCAGAGAAGGGCGGGGTTCGGGCAATCAGCCCCAGCATTTT. Translation gives CASREGRGSGNQPQHF.

The rearrangement uses TRBV11-2 and TRBJ1-1, with D possibly being TRBD1 (5 bases). V was shortened by 1 base and J by 4 bases, with 13 bases between the two germline ends. The CDR3 has 15 residues. Germline CDR1 is SGHAT and CDR2 is FQNNGV. The CDR3 DNA reads as TGTGCCAGCAGCTTAGGAACCCAGGGTAGCACTGAAGCTTTCTTT. It is translated as CASSLGTQGSTEAFF. The complete variable domain, with remaining parts taken from reference TRBV11-2 and TRBJ1-1, reads EAGVAQSPRYKIIEKRQSVAFWCNPISGHATLYWYQQILGQGPKLLIQFQNNGVVDDSQLPKDRFSAERLKGVDSTLKIQPAKLEDSAVYLCASSLGTQGSTEAFFGQGTRLTVV.

V gene TRBV7-6 combines with J gene TRBJ2-3; 8 bases are a match to TRBD2. The CDR3 contains 16 residues. Germline CDR1 SGHVS, CDR2 FNYEAQ. The junction had 11 bases not matched to a gene; V was cut back by 4 bases and J by 5 bases. The CDR3 here is CASSSPGTSYEDTQYF. For the CDR3, the DNA is TGTGCCAGCAGCTCCCCCGGGACTAGTTATGAAGATACGCAGTATTTT.

The chain carries TRBV7-2 and TRBJ2-1, with TRBD2 matching over 7 bases. The germline V gene encodes CDR1 SGHTA and CDR2 FQGNSA. The CDR3 runs to 17 residues. V was clipped by 2 bases and J by 1 base; unmatched bases: 8. This chain's CDR3 is CASSLLPAGISYNEQFF. DNA for the CDR3: TGTGCCAGCAGCTTATTGCCAGCGGGAATTTCCTACAATGAGCAGTTCTTC.

The chain combines TRBV27 with TRBJ2-3; perhaps TRBD1 as D (6 bases). Germline-derived CDR1 and CDR2 are MNHEY and SMNVEV (reference sequence). Trimming stripped 8 bases from V and 5 bases from J, with 20 bases between. This CDR3 has 15 amino acids. The CDR3 here is CASSAYVTGGDTQYF. CDR3 coding DNA: TGTGCCAGCTCCGCTTACGTGACAGGAGGAGATACGCAGTATTTT.

Only one count was recorded for this clone. J is TRBJ2-7 and V is TRBV29-1; the D gene is possibly TRBD1 (6 bases). Germline CDR1 reads SQVTM; CDR2 reads ANQGSEA. CDR3 length: 13 amino acids. V lost 2 bases and J lost 2, with 10 bases in between. CDR3: CSVENDRTYEQYF. CDR3 bases: TGCAGCGTTGAAAACGACAGGACCTACGAGCAGTACTTC.

The chain employs TRBV10-3 and TRBJ1-1; D gene unclear. Looked up from germline, CDR1 is ENHRY and CDR2 is SYGVKD. The CDR3 has 13 residues. Trimming removed 0 bases at V and 8 bases at J, with 10 bases between. CDR3 protein: CAISESNLSEAFF. The CDR3 DNA reads as TGTGCCATCAGTGAGTCGAATCTATCGGAAGCTTTCTTT.

This sequence joins TRBV5-6 and TRBJ2-7; D call uncertain. Germline CDR1 and CDR2: SGHDT and YYEEEE. The CDR3 is made up of 14 amino acids. The V end was cut by 3 bases, the J end by 3 bases, with 13 bases between. The CDR3 bases are TGTGCCAGCAGCTCATACTCAACCGACTACGAGCAGTACTTC. The encoded protein is CASSSYSTDYEQYF.

The CDR3 region has the DNA TGTGCCAGCAGTTTACAGGGGGTGAGCAATCAGCCCCAGCATTTT. This codes for CASSLQGVSNQPQHF. The chain joins TRBV28 to TRBJ1-5, with 7 bases identical to TRBD1. The ends lost 2 bases at V and 1 base at J; junction bases unmatched: 2. The CDR3 extends over 15 amino acids. CDR1 is MDHEN, CDR2 SYDVKM, per germline. The variable domain in full, with the rest retrieved from reference TRBV28 and TRBJ1-5, is DVKVTQSSRYLVKRTGEKVFLECVQDMDHENMFWYRQDPGLGLRLIYFSYDVKMKEKGDIPEGYSVSREKKERFSLILESASTNQTSMYLCASSLQGVSNQPQHFGDGTRLSIL.

J is TRBJ1-2 and V is TRBV7-3, with 10 bases aligning to TRBD1. With 4 bases clipped from V and 4 bases from J, the junction kept 3 bases outside the gene matches. CDR3 length: 14 residues. Germline assignment: CDR1 SGHTA and CDR2 FQGTGA. CDR3 bases: TGTGCCAGCAGCTCGGGACAGGGGACCTATGGCTACACCTTC. Protein sequence: CASSSGQGTYGYTF. Looking up the rest from reference TRBV7-3 and TRBJ1-2 gives the full variable domain: GAGVSQTPSNKVTEKGKYVELRCDPISGHTALYWYRQSLGQGPEFLIYFQGTGAADDSGLPNDRFFAVRPEGSVSTLKIQRTERGDSAVYLCASSSGQGTYGYTFGSGTRLTVV.

This chain uses TRBV19 with TRBJ2-1, with a possible D match to TRBD1 (6 bases). The germline V gene encodes CDR1 LNHDA and CDR2 SQIVND (reference sequence). The CDR3 has 14 amino acids. Trimming stripped 3 bases from V and 6 bases from J, with 12 bases between. The CDR3 sequence is CASSMKTGPNEQFF. DNA for the CDR3: TGTGCCAGTAGTATGAAGACAGGACCCAATGAGCAGTTCTTC.

The chain carries TRBV5-4 and TRBJ1-1, with 10 bases lining up with TRBD1. Trimming took 4 bases from V and 4 from J; bases not matched to a gene: 7. CDR1 and CDR2 from the germline V gene are SGHNT and YYREEE (reference sequence). CDR3 length equals 15 residues. The CDR3 DNA reads TGTGCCAGCAGCAGGGACAGGGGCGGGGGCACTGAAGCTTTCTTT. Translation: CASSRDRGGGTEAFF.

This clone was seen a single time. The chain combines TRBV5-1 with TRBJ1-5, with 8 bases fitting TRBD1. Germline CDR1 and CDR2: SGHRS and YFSETQ. Losses at the gene ends were 5 bases for V and 0 bases for J; bases not matched to a gene: 4. CDR3 length: 15 amino acids. The CDR3 protein is CASRLTGGSNQPQHF. In DNA form, the CDR3 reads TGCGCCAGCAGACTTACAGGGGGTAGCAATCAGCCCCAGCATTTT.

The V gene is TRBV15, the J gene TRBJ1-1; a weak D match, TRBD1 (6 bases). Deletions cut 4 bases from V and 0 bases from J, with 9 bases between. The CDR3 totals 14 residues. The germline gives CDR1 LNHNV, CDR2 YYDKDF (reference sequence). The CDR3 nucleotides are TGTGCCACCAGCAATAACAGGGTGAACACTGAAGCTTTCTTT. Translation: CATSNNRVNTEAFF.

CDR3 coding DNA: TGTGCCACCACAATGACAGGGTATGGCACCGGGGAGCTGTTTTTT. Amino acid sequence: CATTMTGYGTGELFF. The V call is TRBV19, the J call TRBJ2-2; 7 nucleotides line up with TRBD1. V was pared by 10 bases and J by 4 bases, with 12 bases of the junction left unmatched. Per the germline V gene, CDR1 is LNHDA and CDR2 is SQIVND (reference sequence). This CDR3 is built from 15 residues.

On this clone: Other DNA sequences from this sample encode an identical CDR3 as well. V is TRBV28 and J is TRBJ1-3; 9 nucleotides align to TRBD1. CDR1 and CDR2 from the germline V gene are MDHEN and SYDVKM. The trim removed 5 bases at V and 3 bases at J, leaving 2 bases unmatched. The CDR3 has 14 residues. Written as DNA, the CDR3 is TGTGCCAGCAGTCCGACAGGGGGTGGAAACACCATATATTTT. Encoded protein: CASSPTGGGNTIYF.

The V gene is TRBV28, the J gene TRBJ2-7, with D maybe TRBD2 (5 bases). Germline V CDR1 and CDR2: MDHEN, SYDVKM. The CDR3 length is 13 residues. CDR3 in DNA: TGTGTCGCTAGTGGAGGTAGCTCCTACGAGCAGTACTTC. This encodes CVASGGSSYEQYF.

The V and J genes are TRBV4-2 and TRBJ2-7; D gene uncertain. CDR3 length: 18 residues. V was pared by 0 bases and J by 1 base, with 19 bases between. The germline V gene has CDR1 LGHNA and CDR2 YNFKEQ. CDR3 sequence reads: CASSQDRTLADASYEQYF. CDR3 DNA sequence: TGTGCCAGCAGCCAAGATAGAACCTTGGCGGATGCTTCCTACGAGCAGTACTTC.

The chain uses TRBV7-2 and TRBJ2-7; 8 bases are shared with TRBD1. CDR1 and CDR2 (germline): SGHTA, FQGNSA. Germline trimming cut 6 bases from V and 3 bases from J; bases unmatched to any gene: 10. The CDR3 consists of 15 residues. This chain's CDR3 is CASSFQDRAVYEQYF. CDR3 DNA sequence: TGTGCCAGCAGTTTCCAGGACAGGGCCGTCTACGAGCAGTACTTC.

The chain joins TRBV10-3 to TRBJ2-7; 7 positions match TRBD1. From germline, CDR1 is ENHRY and CDR2 SYGVKD. The CDR3 extends over 11 amino acids. V was pared by 7 bases and J by 6 bases, with 3 bases of the junction left unmatched. CDR3 DNA sequence: TGTGCCATCAAAGGGGGCGGCGAGCAGTACTTC. Encoded protein: CAIKGGGEQYF.

The rearrangement joins TRBV7-8 to TRBJ1-6, with 9 bases lining up with TRBD1. The CDR3 covers 15 residues. V lost 1 base to trimming and J lost 9 bases; unmatched junction nucleotides: 4. Germline V gene data show CDR1 as SGHVS and CDR2 as FQNEAQ. The CDR3, as DNA: TGTGCCAGCAGCTTAGGAGGGACAGGGCCTTCACCCCTCCACTTT. It yields the protein CASSLGGTGPSPLHF.

This clone showed up just a few times. The rearrangement uses TRBV4-1 and TRBJ1-3; D might be TRBD1 (6 bases). V lost 2 bases and J 1 base, leaving 15 bases between the germline ends. The germline V gene has CDR1 MGHRA and CDR2 YSYEKL. The CDR3 totals 17 residues. CDR3 coding DNA: TGCGCCAGCAGCCAAACCTTCCGGGACATGTCTGGAAACACCATATATTTT. Its translation is CASSQTFRDMSGNTIYF.